The 14 T cell receptor beta chains listed next were all sequenced from one sample in a study of response to subunit inactivated influenza vaccine listed by TCRdb under 2018. Libraries were made using RT-PCR. TCRdb lists the instrument as Illumina HiSeq 2500. TCRdb ran its own pipeline on the public reads, namely fastp trimming at Q25 and MiXCR clone calling, and kept in-frame beta chains. Records with the same CDR3 protein are collapsed into one entry carrying the most frequent genes and DNA. The sample profile shows 500,000 to 600,000 distinct CDR3 sequences; about 7.6% of them were found once. The top ten hold 10% to 15% of the sample. The material was PBMCs from blood, obtained around 25 months after vaccination. Receptor source: a man aged 50-75 years who received an inactivated influenza vaccine. Donor details come from another sample of the same person, matched by shared clones.

The chain combines TRBV11-2 with TRBJ2-7, with 7 bases aligning to TRBD1. The ends lost 6 bases at V and 7 bases at J; junction bases unmatched: 15. This CDR3 has 15 amino acids. Germline CDR1 reads SGHAT; CDR2 reads FQNNGV. The CDR3 region has the DNA TGTGCCAGCAGAACTCCCCGGGGCTTACAGGGGGAGCAGTACTTC. Translation gives CASRTPRGLQGEQYF.

This chain uses TRBV6-2 or TRBV6-3 with TRBJ2-5; D may match TRBD1 or TRBD2 (6 bases each). Trimming removed 1 base at V and 1 base at J, with 34 bases between. Germline assignment: CDR1 MNHEY and CDR2 SVGEGT. This CDR3 region has 23 residues. This CDR3 is CASSYYRTARGKFLAGSQETQYF. CDR3 bases: TGTGCCAGCAGTTACTATCGGACAGCTCGAGGGAAGTTTTTGGCGGGGTCCCAAGAGACCCAGTACTTC.

This clonotype was recorded a few times. The chain carries TRBV11-2 and TRBJ2-3; 10 positions agree with TRBD2. V was clipped by 3 bases and J by 4 bases; unmatched bases: 13. The germline CDR1 and CDR2 sequences are SGHAT and FQNNGV. The CDR3 has 18 residues. CDR3 nucleotide sequence: TGTGCCAGCAGCTTTAGGCCCACTGGGCTAGCGGGGGCAGATACGCAGTATTTT. Amino acids: CASSFRPTGLAGADTQYF.

The chain joins TRBV7-2 to TRBJ2-3; 9 bases match TRBD1. Germline V gene lookup returns CDR1 SGHTA and CDR2 FQGNSA. This CDR3 is 14 amino acids long. The junction had 6 bases not matched to a gene; V was cut back by 5 bases and J by 6 bases. The DNA of the CDR3 is TGTGCCAGCAGCCGGGACAGGGCCTTGGATACGCAGTATTTT. Protein product: CASSRDRALDTQYF.

This clonotype appeared a few times. The chain carries TRBV7-2 and TRBJ2-5; D call uncertain. V was pared by 1 base and J by 4 bases, with 10 bases between. In germline, CDR1 is SGHTA, CDR2 FQGNSA. This CDR3 region has 14 residues. The DNA of the CDR3 is TGTGCCAGCAGCTTAGAATTAAGGGCAGAGACCCAGTACTTC. Protein product: CASSLELRAETQYF.

The chain links TRBV6-6 to TRBJ2-1, with a weak D call TRBD1 (5 bases). The V end lost 4 bases, the J end lost 8 bases, and 9 bases lay between the germline ends. CDR3 size: 12 residues. CDR1 is MNHNY and CDR2 is SVGAGI in the germline V gene (reference sequence). As DNA, the CDR3 is TGTGCCAGCAGTTCTGTAGGGGATGAGCAGTTCTTC. The encoded protein is CASSSVGDEQFF.

J is TRBJ2-4 and V is TRBV24-1; possible D gene TRBD1, 6 bases. Germline V gene lookup returns CDR1 KGHDR and CDR2 SFDVKD. This CDR3 comprises 15 residues. Trimming left V 3 bases short and J 6 bases short, with 14 bases between. CDR3: CATSDTTRDTNIQYF. CDR3 nucleotide sequence: TGTGCCACCAGTGATACGACCCGGGACACAAACATTCAGTACTTC.

This clonotype turned up a few times. The chain has TRBV3-1 and TRBJ2-7; D might be TRBD2 (7 bases). The germline CDR1 and CDR2 sequences are LGHDT and YNNKEL (reference sequence). This CDR3 comprises 18 residues. The V end lost 2 bases, the J end lost 2 bases, and 22 bases lay between the germline ends. CDR3 amino acids: CASSQRRVGGGPTYEQYF. The CDR3 bases are TGTGCCAGCAGCCAACGTCGGGTGGGCGGGGGCCCAACCTACGAGCAGTACTTC.

This clonotype was seen more than once but under ten times. The chain links TRBV30 to TRBJ1-6; 7 bases are shared with TRBD1. In germline, CDR1 is GTSNPN, CDR2 SVGIG (reference sequence). Trimming at V came to 0 bases and at J to 5 bases, leaving 7 bases not matched to a gene. There are 16 residues in the CDR3. CDR3 DNA sequence: TGTGCCTGGAGTGTAGGGGGACAGCGAAATAATTCACCCCTCCACTTT. Amino acids: CAWSVGGQRNNSPLHF.

This clonotype was seen a few times. The chain carries TRBV14 and TRBJ2-1; 9 nucleotides match TRBD2. The CDR3 length is 17 residues. The germline CDR1 and CDR2 sequences are SGHDN and FVKESK. Unmatched junction bases numbered 6, after V lost 3 bases and J lost 0 bases. The CDR3: CASSHLPGLASYNEQFF. The DNA for the CDR3 is TGTGCCAGCAGCCATCTCCCGGGACTAGCCTCCTACAATGAGCAGTTCTTC. Using reference TRBV14 and TRBJ2-1 for the parts outside the CDR3, the full variable domain is EAGVTQFPSHSVIEKGQTVTLRCDPISGHDNLYWYRRVMGKEIKFLLHFVKESKQDESGMPNNRFLAERTGGTYSTLKVQPAELEDSGVYFCASSHLPGLASYNEQFFGPGTRLTVL.

V gene TRBV20-1 combines with J gene TRBJ1-3, with TRBD1 matching over 9 bases. CDR3 length: 15 amino acids. Germline V CDR1 and CDR2: DFQATT, SNEGSKA (reference sequence). V gave up 0 bases and J gave up 4 bases; unmatched junction bases: 4. CDR3 in amino acids: CSARDADRGGNTIYF. CDR3 DNA: TGCAGTGCTAGAGATGCGGACAGGGGAGGAAACACCATATATTTT.

The chain recombines TRBV10-3 with TRBJ1-5; D is possibly TRBD1 (5 bases). Deletions cut 3 bases from V and 0 bases from J, with 9 bases between. CDR1 and CDR2 from the germline V gene are ENHRY and SYGVKD. The CDR3 is 15 amino acids. The CDR3 sequence is CAISDSGVSNQPQHF. As DNA, the CDR3 is TGTGCCATCAGTGACTCGGGGGTTAGCAATCAGCCCCAGCATTTT.

This clonotype was detected a few times. The genes are TRBV4-1 and TRBJ1-1; 7 bases line up with TRBD1. The CDR3 length is 17 residues. The trim removed 0 bases at V and 1 base at J, leaving 8 bases unmatched. Germline values: CDR1 MGHRA, CDR2 YSYEKL. Here the CDR3 reads CASSQDIQGGWNTEAFF. Here the CDR3 DNA reads TGCGCCAGCAGCCAAGATATTCAGGGGGGCTGGAACACTGAAGCTTTCTTT.

There are many counts of this clonotype. This chain uses TRBV15 with TRBJ2-7; TRBD1 might be the D (5 bases). The CDR3 extends over 14 amino acids. Trimming took off 2 bases at V and 1 base at J, with 9 bases between the two ends. Germline CDR1 is LNHNV and CDR2 is YYDKDF (reference sequence). The CDR3 loop reads CATSRMTESYEQYF. The CDR3 DNA reads as TGTGCCACCAGCAGAATGACAGAGTCCTACGAGCAGTACTTC.